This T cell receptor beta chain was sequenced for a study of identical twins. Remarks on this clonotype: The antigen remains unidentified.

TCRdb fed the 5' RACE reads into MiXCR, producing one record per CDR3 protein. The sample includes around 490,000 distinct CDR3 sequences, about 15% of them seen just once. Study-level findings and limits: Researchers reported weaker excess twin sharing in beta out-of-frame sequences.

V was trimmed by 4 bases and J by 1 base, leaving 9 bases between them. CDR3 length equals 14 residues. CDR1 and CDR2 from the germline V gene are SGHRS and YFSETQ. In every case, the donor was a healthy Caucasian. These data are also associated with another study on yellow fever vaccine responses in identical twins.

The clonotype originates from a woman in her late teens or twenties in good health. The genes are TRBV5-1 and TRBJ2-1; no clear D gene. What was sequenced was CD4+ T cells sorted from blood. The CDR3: CASSPALSYNEQFF. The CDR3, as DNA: TGCGCCAGCAGCCCAGCCCTTTCCTACAATGAGCAGTTCTTC.